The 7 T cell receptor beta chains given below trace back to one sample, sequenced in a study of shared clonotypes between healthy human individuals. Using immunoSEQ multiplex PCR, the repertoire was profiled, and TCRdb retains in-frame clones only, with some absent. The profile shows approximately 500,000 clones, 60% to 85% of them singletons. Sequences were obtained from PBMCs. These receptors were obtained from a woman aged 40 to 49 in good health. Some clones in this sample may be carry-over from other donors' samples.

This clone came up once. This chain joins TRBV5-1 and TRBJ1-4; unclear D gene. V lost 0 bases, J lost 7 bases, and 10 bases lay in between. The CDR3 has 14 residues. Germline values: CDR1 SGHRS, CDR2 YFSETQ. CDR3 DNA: TGCGCCAGCAGCTTGGAAGGGCGCGGTGAAAAACTGTTTTTT. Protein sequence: CASSLEGRGEKLFF.

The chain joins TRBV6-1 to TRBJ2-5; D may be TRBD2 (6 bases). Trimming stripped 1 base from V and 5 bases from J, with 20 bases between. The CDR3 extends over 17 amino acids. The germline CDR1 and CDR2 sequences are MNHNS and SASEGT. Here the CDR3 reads CASSEGGGGPFTETQYF. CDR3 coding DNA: TGTGCCAGCAGTGAAGGGGGTGGAGGGCCTTTCACGGAGACCCAGTACTTC.

The CDR3 bases are TGCGCCAGCAGGGACCTTGGGGGGGCCGCTGAAGCTTTCTTT. Its protein is CASRDLGGAAEAFF. The chain employs TRBV5-1 and TRBJ1-1; a possible D gene is TRBD1 (6 bases). The CDR3 spans 14 residues. V dropped 5 bases and J dropped 6 bases, with 17 bases sitting between them. Germline lookup yields CDR1 SGHRS and CDR2 YFSETQ.

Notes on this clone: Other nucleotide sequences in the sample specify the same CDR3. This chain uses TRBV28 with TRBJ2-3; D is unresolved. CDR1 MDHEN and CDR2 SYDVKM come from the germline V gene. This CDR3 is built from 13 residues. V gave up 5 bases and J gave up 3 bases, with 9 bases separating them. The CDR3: CASSSPATDTQYF. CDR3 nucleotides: TGTGCCAGCAGTAGCCCCGCGACAGATACGCAGTATTTT. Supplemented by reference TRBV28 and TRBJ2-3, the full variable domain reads DVKVTQSSRYLVKRTGEKVFLECVQDMDHENMFWYRQDPGLGLRLIYFSYDVKMKEKGDIPEGYSVSREKKERFSLILESASTNQTSMYLCASSSPATDTQYFGPGTRLTVL.

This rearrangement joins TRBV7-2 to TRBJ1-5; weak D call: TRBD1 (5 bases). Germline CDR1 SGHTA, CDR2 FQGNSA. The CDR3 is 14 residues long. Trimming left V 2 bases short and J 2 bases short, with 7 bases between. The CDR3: CASSLRGGNQPQHF. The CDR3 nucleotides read TGTGCCAGCAGCTTAAGAGGGGGCAATCAGCCCCAGCATTTT.

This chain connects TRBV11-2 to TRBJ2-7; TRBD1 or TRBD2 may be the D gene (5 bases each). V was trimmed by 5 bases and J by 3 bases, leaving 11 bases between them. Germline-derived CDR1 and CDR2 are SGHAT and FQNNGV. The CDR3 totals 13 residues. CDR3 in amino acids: CASSRGQLYEQYF. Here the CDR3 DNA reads TGTGCCAGCAGCCGGGGCCAACTCTACGAGCAGTACTTC.

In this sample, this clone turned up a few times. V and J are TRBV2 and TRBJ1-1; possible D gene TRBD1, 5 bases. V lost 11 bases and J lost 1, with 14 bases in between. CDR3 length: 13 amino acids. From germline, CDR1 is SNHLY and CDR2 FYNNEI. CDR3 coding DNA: TGTGCCTGTTCCTGGGGCGGGAACACTGAAGCTTTCTTT. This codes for CACSWGGNTEAFF.